Included here is one TCR beta chain sequence, with context. Its antigen remains unknown. Preparation of the TCRbeta library used unique molecular identifiers. Via MiXCR, TCRdb re-called the PCR reads, giving one row per CDR3 protein. Of 450,000 to 600,000 distinct CDR3 sequences in the sample, roughly a tenth are singletons; the top ten hold around 2%. The data were obtained in a study of T-cell reconstitution after alpha-beta-depleted transplantation in children. Notes on the study in general: There were some patients whose high TCRbeta diversity at day 60 came from surviving recipient T cells and thymic progenitors. Several hundred expanded graft clones reportedly were the source of alpha-beta T cells about two months after transplant. Newly produced T cells mostly provided counts and TCRbeta diversity after one year, as hyperexpanded clones declined.

CDR1 is SNHLY, CDR2 FYNNEI, per germline. The CDR3 contains 15 residues. V lost 8 bases to trimming and J lost 9 bases, with 20 bases between them. The V and J genes are TRBV2 and TRBJ1-6, with D possibly being TRBD1 (5 bases). The sequences come from PBMCs, collected before TCRalphabeta/CD19-depleted stem cell transplant. This TCR was recovered from a child aged 2-9 years with inherited bone marrow failure, due to receive a stem cell transplant. CDR3 sequence: CASDPRGLGGSPLHF. CDR3 nucleotide sequence: TGTGCCAGCGACCCCCGGGGCCTGGGGGGTTCACCCCTCCACTTT.